The clone carrying this TCR beta chain has just a few counts. Trimming at V came to 3 bases and at J to 1 base, leaving 3 bases not matched to a gene. Germline V gene lookup returns CDR1 SGHNT and CDR2 YYREEE (reference sequence). CDR3 size: 14 residues. This record belongs to a study of blood T cells in healthy people across ages. Primed by a sample-barcoded 5' primer and a J-beta primer mix, a second PCR proceeded for 7 to 11 cycles. One entry per CDR3 protein results from TCRdb running MiXCR on the 5' RACE reads. The table has 750,000 to 950,000 distinct CDR3 sequences, under 30% seen once. These records were also assigned to another study, of T cells of mothers and their children.

The receptor was isolated from a boy aged 10-17 years in good health. This chain links TRBV5-4 with TRBJ2-7; 8 positions match TRBD2. Sample: blood. CDR3 in DNA: TGTGCCAGCAGCTCGGGACTAGAGTCCTACGAGCAGTACTTC. Translation: CASSSGLESYEQYF.